This TCR beta chain was recovered during a study of blood T cell repertoires in COVID-19. For the study at large: Acute-phase and convalescent COVID-19 samples originated in the United States, Italy and Spain. The cDNA or gDNA used as material had been derived from T cells, B-cell-depleted T cells, or PBMCs.

CDR3 length: 15 amino acids. The germline V gene encodes CDR1 MNHEY and CDR2 SMNVEV (reference sequence). Patients of the Seattle cohort, enrolled during active infection, were followed longitudinally. Original processing notes: Estimates of nucleated cell counts were drawn from the amplification of reference gene primers. Sequencing used immunoSEQ multiplex PCR; TCRdb keeps in-frame clones, though not all of them. D and trimming come from the DNA, and the V and J calls and clone size come from that table. The data hold almost 200,000 clones, with around four fifths observed a single time. The specimen sequenced was peripheral blood. The chain employs TRBV27 and TRBJ1-1; maybe TRBD1 (5 bases). The TCR originated in a man aged 55 to 70 with COVID-19, enrolled during active disease. DNA of the CDR3: TGTGCAAGCCATCGGGGGGGTTATATGAACACTGAAGCTTTCTTT. This codes for CASHRGGYMNTEAFF.